The 8 T cell receptor beta chains reported below all come from one sample, sequenced in a study of response to subunit inactivated influenza vaccine. Each CDR3 protein gets one entry after TCRdb re-called the RT-PCR reads with MiXCR. This sample yields more than 700,000 distinct CDR3 sequences, of which 20% to 25% are seen a single time; about 10% belongs to the top ten. This specimen consisted of PBMCs from blood, obtained roughly 5 days after vaccination. The receptors shown here come from a man in his forties or fifties who received an inactivated influenza vaccine.

The chain combines TRBV11-1 with TRBJ1-4; D remains unclear. The V gene lost 1 base and the J gene lost 8 bases, with 14 bases spanning the gap. CDR1 and CDR2 (germline): SGHAT, FQDESV (reference sequence). The CDR3 sequence is 15 residues long. The CDR3 protein is CASSLEGLIGEKLFF. In nucleotides, the CDR3 is TGTGCCAGCAGCTTAGAAGGTTTAATCGGCGAAAAACTGTTTTTT. The variable domain in full, with the rest retrieved from reference TRBV11-1 and TRBJ1-4, is EAEVAQSPRYKITEKSQAVAFWCDPISGHATLYWYRQILGQGPELLVQFQDESVVDDSQLPKDRFSAERLKGVDSTLKIQPAELGDSAMYLCASSLEGLIGEKLFFGSGTQLSVL.

The rearrangement uses TRBV6-2 or TRBV6-3 and TRBJ1-1; 7 positions match TRBD1. The germline CDR1 and CDR2 sequences are MNHEY and SVGEGT. The junction had 8 bases not matched to a gene; V was cut back by 2 bases and J by 2 bases. The CDR3 is made up of 16 amino acids. CDR3 region: CASSYPRGQTNTEAFF. The DNA of the CDR3 is TGTGCCAGCAGTTACCCGCGGGGACAGACAAACACTGAAGCTTTCTTT.

This clonotype was recorded a few times. The chain is built from TRBV15 and TRBJ2-5; 8 bases map to TRBD1. CDR3 length: 16 residues. V lost 2 bases, J lost 3 bases, and 8 bases stayed unmatched. Looked up from germline, CDR1 is LNHNV and CDR2 is YYDKDF (reference sequence). CDR3 in amino acids: CATSRTKPQGEETQYF. The CDR3 coding sequence is TGTGCCACCAGCAGAACCAAACCACAGGGGGAAGAGACCCAGTACTTC.

The DNA for the CDR3 is TGCAGTGCTACTACTCCCGCGGGACAGGGGTCCTACGAGCAGTACTTC. The encoded protein is CSATTPAGQGSYEQYF. This chain joins TRBV20-1 and TRBJ2-7, with 10 bases fitting TRBD1. CDR1 is DFQATT, CDR2 SNEGSKA, per germline (reference sequence). CDR3 length equals 16 residues. J gave up 1 base and V 4 bases, and 10 bases lay outside the gene matches.

As concerns this clonotype: One end of the junction varies from germline; a read error may be responsible. The chain employs TRBV28 and TRBJ2-1; D might be TRBD1 or TRBD2, each matching 5 bases. The CDR3 contains 13 residues. Germline V gives CDR1 MDHEN, CDR2 SYDVKM. CDR3 amino acids: CASSLANRDVGIF. As DNA, the CDR3 is TGTGCCAGCAGTTTAGCCAACCGGGACGTAGGTATCTTC.

The chain carries TRBV29-1 and TRBJ2-7, with 8 bases identical to TRBD1. V lost 5 bases, J lost 5 bases, and 8 bases stayed unmatched. CDR1 is SQVTM and CDR2 is ANQGSEA in the germline V gene. The CDR3 length is 13 residues. CDR3 amino acids: CSVRTGLRDEQYF. The CDR3 nucleotides read TGCAGCGTTAGGACAGGGTTAAGAGACGAGCAGTACTTC.

The chain joins TRBV14 to TRBJ1-1; 9 bases fit TRBD1. This CDR3 has 17 amino acids. The V segment lost 5 bases and the J segment 11 bases; nucleotides outside the gene matches: 21. Per germline, CDR1 SGHDN and CDR2 FVKESK. The CDR3 coding sequence is TGTGCCAGCAGCAGGCTGTCCTCCGGGACAGGGTCCCTGGCGGCTTTCTTT. Its protein product is CASSRLSSGTGSLAAFF.

The sample holds many counts of this clonotype. V usage is TRBV5-1 and J usage is TRBJ2-7, with no clear D. V lost 0 bases to trimming and J lost 2 bases, with 9 bases between them. Germline assignment: CDR1 SGHRS and CDR2 YFSETQ. This CDR3 is built from 14 residues. CDR3 residues: CASSLVGGTYEQYF. The CDR3 coding sequence is TGCGCCAGCAGCTTGGTTGGCGGCACCTACGAGCAGTACTTC.